This TCR beta chain was observed in a study of shared clonotypes between healthy human individuals. Overall study findings and caveats: Limited genetic and exposure-history diversity came from having few donors.

This CDR3 has 15 amino acids. CDR1 is SGHAT and CDR2 is FQNNGV in the germline V gene. V gave up 2 bases and J gave up 7 bases; unmatched junction bases: 7. As to this clone: Its antigen is undetermined.

Several immunoSEQ 96-well plates shared each subset's DNA, each plate a replicate. The repertoire was sequenced with immunoSEQ multiplex PCR; TCRdb's copy has only in-frame clones and lacks some. The sample records about 490,000 clones, 70% to 85% being singletons. The chain joins TRBV11-2 to TRBJ2-1, with 8 bases that match TRBD2. Sequencing input: PBMCs. This TCR was sampled from a woman aged 40 to 50 in good health. Some clones in this sample may be carry-over from other donors' samples. The CDR3 is CASSLLGPGGNEQFF. For the CDR3, the DNA is TGTGCCAGCAGCTTACTAGGGCCGGGGGGGAATGAGCAGTTCTTC.